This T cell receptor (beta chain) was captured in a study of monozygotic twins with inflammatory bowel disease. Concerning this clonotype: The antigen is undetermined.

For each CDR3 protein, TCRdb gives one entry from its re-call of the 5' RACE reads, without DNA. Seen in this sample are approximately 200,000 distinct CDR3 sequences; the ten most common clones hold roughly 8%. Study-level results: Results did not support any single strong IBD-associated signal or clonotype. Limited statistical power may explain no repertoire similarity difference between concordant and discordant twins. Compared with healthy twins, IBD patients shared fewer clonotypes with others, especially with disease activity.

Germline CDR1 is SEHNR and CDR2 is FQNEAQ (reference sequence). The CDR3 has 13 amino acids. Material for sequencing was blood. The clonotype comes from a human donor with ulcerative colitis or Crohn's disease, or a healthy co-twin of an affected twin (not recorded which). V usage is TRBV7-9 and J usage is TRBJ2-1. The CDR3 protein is CASSLAALNEQFF. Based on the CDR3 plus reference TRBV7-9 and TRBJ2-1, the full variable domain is DTGVSQNPRHKITKRGQNVTFRCDPISEHNRLYWYRQTLGQGPEFLTYFQNEAQLEKSRLLSDRFSAERPKGSFSTLEIQRTEQGDSAMYLCASSLAALNEQFFGPGTRLTVL.